The rows below give T cell receptor beta chains drawn from one sample of a study of response to subunit inactivated influenza vaccine. Using its own MiXCR run on the RT-PCR reads, TCRdb lists one record per CDR3 protein. The sample includes 650,000 to 700,000 distinct CDR3 sequences, around 16% of them seen just once. The sample here was PBMCs from blood, taken about 11 days after vaccination. Receptor source: a man over 45 who received an inactivated influenza vaccine. Both conserved end residues are part of each CDR3. The D gene is left open where the match is weak. Clone size appears in some rows only: once, few, many, or a class for an expanded clone.

cdr3_nt,cdr3_aa,v_call,clone_size,j_call,d_call
TGTGCCAGCAGTTTACGAGGGATCTTGCCAGATACGCAGTATTTT,CASSLRGILPDTQYF,TRBV12-3/TRBV12-4,NA,TRBJ2-3,NA
TGCGCCAGCAGCCCCGGAGGCCGGAATGAAAAACTGTTTTTT,CASSPGGRNEKLFF,TRBV5-1,many,TRBJ1-4,NA
TGTGCCAGCAGCCGAACAGGGGTCGCGAACACCGGGGAGCTGTTTTTT,CASSRTGVANTGELFF,TRBV11-2,few,TRBJ2-2,TRBD1
TGTGCCAGCAGCGGCGGACAGGGGGCCTACAATGAGCAGTTCTTC,CASSGGQGAYNEQFF,TRBV5-8,many,TRBJ2-1,TRBD1
TGTGCCAGCCGGACAGGGTCTAGCCGGAATTATGGCTACACCTTC,CASRTGSSRNYGYTF,TRBV12-3/TRBV12-4,few,TRBJ1-2,TRBD1
TGCAGTGCAACCGGGACACTAGGCGAGCAGTACTTC,CSATGTLGEQYF,TRBV20-1,NA,TRBJ2-7,NA
TGTGCCAGCAGCTTGGTAGGGGGTAGCAATCAGCCCCAGCATTTT,CASSLVGGSNQPQHF,TRBV5-5,few,TRBJ1-5,NA
TGTGCCAGCAGCCAATGGTCTAGCGGGGCAGATACGCAGTATTTT,CASSQWSSGADTQYF,TRBV3-1,few,TRBJ2-3,TRBD2
TGCAGCCCAGAAAGGGCTGGGGCCAACGTCCTGACTTTC,CSPERAGANVLTF,TRBV20-1,NA,TRBJ2-6,NA
TGTGCCAGCAGCCCCTCGCCGGGAGTCAACACCGGGGAGCTGTTTTTT,CASSPSPGVNTGELFF,TRBV4-2,NA,TRBJ2-2,NA
TGCAGTGCTAGTTTGGGTAGCGGGGGGTGGGAGCAGTACTTC,CSASLGSGGWEQYF,TRBV20-1,few,TRBJ2-7,TRBD2
TGCTGTGCTAGACGGACAGGGAAGGGAAACACCATATATTTT,CCARRTGKGNTIYF,TRBV20-1,NA,TRBJ1-3,TRBD1
TGTGCCAGCAGCCACGCTGTCTGGGGGTACACCGGGGAGCTGTTTTTT,CASSHAVWGYTGELFF,TRBV4-2,few,TRBJ2-2,NA
TGTGCCAGCAGCCAAGACCTACCCAACTACGAGCAGTACTTC,CASSQDLPNYEQYF,TRBV4-2,many,TRBJ2-7,NA
TGTGCCACCAGCAGAGATCTCCTGGGGGGGAACACTGAAGCTTTCTTT,CATSRDLLGGNTEAFF,TRBV15,many,TRBJ1-1,NA
TGCAGCGCTGATTTGCAAGGGAGTAGGTTTTTT,CSADLQGSRFF,TRBV29-1,many,TRBJ2-2,NA
TGTGCCAGCAGTACAGGTTTGGACATTCAGTACTTC,CASSTGLDIQYF,TRBV6-2/TRBV6-3,few,TRBJ2-4,NA
TGCAGTGCACCCGGGCCGTCCCCATCCGAGCAGTACTTC,CSAPGPSPSEQYF,TRBV20-1,NA,TRBJ2-7,NA
TGTGCCAGCACGAGGGAACCGGAAAAACTGTTTTTT,CASTREPEKLFF,TRBV28,NA,TRBJ1-4,NA
TGTGCCAGCAGTTTAAATAGCGGGGGTTTCACAGATACGCAGTATTTT,CASSLNSGGFTDTQYF,TRBV28,many,TRBJ2-3,TRBD2
TGCGCCAGCAGGTCGGGACAGAGAGAGACCCAGTACTTC,CASRSGQRETQYF,TRBV5-1,few,TRBJ2-5,TRBD1
TGTGCCAGCAGTGAAAGCCAGGGGGACACCATATATTTT,CASSESQGDTIYF,TRBV6-1,NA,TRBJ1-3,TRBD1
TGTGCCAGCAGCAAGATCGGGACAGGGTTTCCTCACGAGCAGTACTTC,CASSKIGTGFPHEQYF,TRBV28,NA,TRBJ2-7,TRBD1
TGTGCCAGCAGACACCGGAGAACTGAAGCTTTCTTT,CASRHRRTEAFF,TRBV6-2/TRBV6-3,few,TRBJ1-1,NA
TGCGCCAGCAGCCAAGTCCAAGCGGGGGGGCCGAGGTATGAGCAGTTCTTC,CASSQVQAGGPRYEQFF,TRBV4-1,few,TRBJ2-1,TRBD2
TGCAGCGAAGGACAGGGGGCTGGTAATGAGCAGTTCTTC,CSEGQGAGNEQFF,TRBV29-1,NA,TRBJ2-1,TRBD1
TGTGCCAGCAGCACGGACAGGGCCCTTAGGAATGGCTACACCTTC,CASSTDRALRNGYTF,TRBV7-2,NA,TRBJ1-2,TRBD1
TGTGCCAGCAGTTTAGGGCCGGTTGGAGTTTCACCCCTCCACTTT,CASSLGPVGVSPLHF,TRBV12-3/TRBV12-4,few,TRBJ1-6,NA
TGTGCCATCAGTGAGGTTAGGGGTGGCGAGACCCAGTACTTC,CAISEVRGGETQYF,TRBV10-3,few,TRBJ2-5,NA
TGTGCCAGCAGTTTGCGAGGGTCACAAGAGACCCAGTACTTC,CASSLRGSQETQYF,TRBV12-3/TRBV12-4,few,TRBJ2-5,NA
TGTGCCAGCAGTGCCTCAGACGGGAATTCACCCCTCCACTTT,CASSASDGNSPLHF,TRBV6-2/TRBV6-3,NA,TRBJ1-6,NA
TGTGCCAGCAGTCCGCGCCAGCAGGGGGAAGGTCAGCCCCAGCATTTT,CASSPRQQGEGQPQHF,TRBV27,NA,TRBJ1-5,TRBD1
TGCGCCAGCAGCACGGGACAGGGGCCCACCCCGAACTTC,CASSTGQGPTPNF,TRBV5-1,NA,TRBJ2-7,TRBD1
TGCAGTGCTAGCGGGAGTCAGTACGAGCAGTACTTC,CSASGSQYEQYF,TRBV20-1,few,TRBJ2-7,NA
TGTGCCAGCAAGACTAGCGGCAATGAGCAGTTCTTC,CASKTSGNEQFF,TRBV27,few,TRBJ2-1,TRBD2
TGTGCCAGCCTCAGGACAGAAACCTACGAGCAGTACTTC,CASLRTETYEQYF,TRBV12-3/TRBV12-4,many,TRBJ2-7,NA
TGCGCCAGCAGCGAAGGACTAGCGGGAGTTGAGCAGTTCTTC,CASSEGLAGVEQFF,TRBV5-1,NA,TRBJ2-1,TRBD2
TGCGCCAGCAGCTTGGGGACAGGGCTGATGAACACTGAAGCTTTCTTT,CASSLGTGLMNTEAFF,TRBV5-1,few,TRBJ1-1,TRBD1
TGTGCCAGCAGCCAAGATCACAGGAACACCGGGGAGCTGTTTTTT,CASSQDHRNTGELFF,TRBV3-1,few,TRBJ2-2,NA
TGTGCCAGCAGTTACTCCCCGGGCCCCTACGAGCAGTACTTC,CASSYSPGPYEQYF,TRBV6-5,NA,TRBJ2-7,NA
TGCAGTGCTGCAACTAGCGGGGGGCACAATGAGCAGTTCTTC,CSAATSGGHNEQFF,TRBV20-1,NA,TRBJ2-1,TRBD2
TGTGCCAGCAGGCCTACCGGGACGGCTAATGAAAAACTGTTTTTT,CASRPTGTANEKLFF,TRBV12-3/TRBV12-4,NA,TRBJ1-4,NA
TGTGCCACCAGCATAATCGGAGCGGGTGAGTCCTACGAGCAGTACTTC,CATSIIGAGESYEQYF,TRBV15,few,TRBJ2-7,NA
TGTGCCAGCAGTTACTCCAACGGCCGGAGCCTCCAAGAGACCCAGTACTTC,CASSYSNGRSLQETQYF,TRBV6-5,few,TRBJ2-5,NA
TGTGCCACCAGCAGGAGCGGGAGTAGGGGCAATGAGCAGTTCTTC,CATSRSGSRGNEQFF,TRBV15,few,TRBJ2-1,TRBD2
TGTGCCAGCAGCTTAGAGGGGGCTAGTGTCTACGAGCAGTACTTC,CASSLEGASVYEQYF,TRBV11-2,NA,TRBJ2-7,NA
TGTGCCAGCTCAGACCGCAAGCGGGGGAAAGGAAATGAGCAGTTCTTC,CASSDRKRGKGNEQFF,TRBV18,NA,TRBJ2-1,TRBD2
TGCGCCAGCAGCCAATCGAATCCGGGGGAGAAGGGTGGGGCTTTCTTT,CASSQSNPGEKGGAFF,TRBV4-3,NA,TRBJ1-1,NA
TGTGCCAGCAGCGTAACCGACACCTACGAGCAGTACTTC,CASSVTDTYEQYF,TRBV9,many,TRBJ2-7,NA
TGTGCCATCATGACAGGGAGATCTCACGAGCAGTACTTC,CAIMTGRSHEQYF,TRBV10-3,NA,TRBJ2-7,TRBD1
TGCAGTGCCCACGGCTCCAGCGGGTCTTACGAGCAGTACTTC,CSAHGSSGSYEQYF,TRBV20-1,many,TRBJ2-7,NA